These 28 T cell receptor beta chains share one sample of origin, sequenced in a study of blood T cells in healthy people across ages. A second PCR, run for 7 to 11 cycles, used a sample-barcoded 5' primer plus a J-beta primer mix. TCRdb recomputed calls from the 5' RACE reads with MiXCR, one row per CDR3 protein. Of fewer than 1,000,000 distinct CDR3 sequences listed, about 42% are singletons. Sequencing was performed on blood. These receptors all come from a man older than 75 in good health.

V and J are TRBV7-2 and TRBJ2-1; the D gene is possibly TRBD1 (6 bases). The CDR3 spans 14 residues. The germline V gene has CDR1 SGHTA and CDR2 FQGNSA. Trimming took 2 bases from V and 12 from J, leaving 17 bases between them. CDR3 nucleotide sequence: TGTGCCAGCAGCTTAAGTACAGGGCCCGCTGTGCAGTTCTTC. Its translation: CASSLSTGPAVQFF.

In this sample, this clonotype turned up a few times. This chain joins TRBV20-1 and TRBJ2-3; D not resolved. From germline, CDR1 is DFQATT and CDR2 SNEGSKA (reference sequence). The CDR3 has 14 residues. Trimming took 1 base from V and 5 from J, leaving 13 bases between them. The CDR3 DNA reads as TGCAGTGCTAGAGTTTTAGGAGTTGGAGATACGCAGTATTTT. Amino acids: CSARVLGVGDTQYF.

This chain connects TRBV6-6 to TRBJ2-5; 8 bases align to TRBD1. Germline V gene sequence: CDR1 MNHNY, CDR2 SVGAGI (reference sequence). V shed 5 bases and J 2 bases; nucleotides not matched to a gene: 7. CDR3 length equals 15 residues. CDR3: CASSRQGMGQETQYF. CDR3 nucleotides: TGTGCCAGCAGTAGACAGGGGATGGGTCAAGAGACCCAGTACTTC.

V is TRBV20-1 and J is TRBJ2-1, with 8 bases lining up with TRBD2. This CDR3 comprises 14 residues. The ends lost 0 bases at V and 8 bases at J; junction bases unmatched: 6. Germline CDR1 DFQATT, CDR2 SNEGSKA (reference sequence). Here the CDR3 reads CSARDQAGAHEQFF. The CDR3 DNA reads TGCAGTGCTAGAGATCAAGCGGGGGCCCATGAGCAGTTCTTC.

This rearrangement joins TRBV25-1 to TRBJ2-1, with 8 bases that match TRBD2. CDR3 length: 17 amino acids. Germline CDR1 and CDR2: MGHDK and SYGVNS. Trimming removed 3 bases from V and 8 bases from J; junction bases left unmatched: 15. The CDR3 DNA follows: TGTGCCAGCAGTGACCACTTAGCGGGAAAGGTTGGCGATGAGCAGTTCTTC. Encoded protein: CASSDHLAGKVGDEQFF.

This chain uses TRBV29-1 with TRBJ2-5; tentative D call: TRBD1 (6 bases). The J call is uncertain, as TRBJ2-7 better fits the DNA end. Germline CDR1 SQVTM, CDR2 ANQGSEA. CDR3 length: 14 amino acids. CDR3 region: CSVEAGRGGYEQYF. The CDR3 DNA follows: TGCAGCGTTGAAGCGGGCAGGGGCGGTTACGAGCAGTACTTC.

The V gene is TRBV5-1, the J gene TRBJ2-3; possible D gene TRBD1, 5 bases. V was shortened by 5 bases and J by 0 bases, with 13 bases between the two germline ends. The CDR3 covers 15 residues. CDR1 and CDR2 (germline): SGHRS, YFSETQ. The CDR3 DNA is TGCGCCAGCAGACGACAGTTCACTAGCACAGATACGCAGTATTTT. It encodes CASRRQFTSTDTQYF. Together with reference TRBV5-1 and TRBJ2-3, the CDR3 gives the full variable domain: KAGVTQTPRYLIKTRGQQVTLSCSPISGHRSVSWYQQTPGQGLQFLFEYFSETQRNKGNFPGRFSGRQFSNSRSEMNVSTLELGDSALYLCASRRQFTSTDTQYFGPGTRLTVL.

This clonotype was seen at least ten times. This chain joins TRBV12-3 or TRBV12-4 and TRBJ2-7; 9 nucleotides match TRBD2. Unmatched junction bases numbered 6, after V lost 3 bases and J lost 9 bases. The CDR3 is made up of 13 amino acids. The CDR3 here is CASSLGTSSGQYF. The DNA for the CDR3 is TGTGCCAGCAGTTTGGGGACTAGCTCTGGGCAGTACTTC.

Comments on this clonotype: One base away lies a much larger clone, so this may be a sequencing read error. V usage is TRBV7-2 and J usage is TRBJ2-1; perhaps TRBD1 as D (6 bases). The CDR3 has 15 residues. CDR1 is SGHTA and CDR2 is FQGNSA in the germline V gene. V lost 5 bases and J lost 6, with 17 bases in between. The chain's CDR3 is CASSPTAGVGNEQFF. The CDR3, as DNA: TGTGCCAGCAGCCCCACGGCAGGGGTTGGCAATGAGCAGTTCTTC.

To note about this clonotype: This may be a read error, as it is one base from a much larger clone. The CDR3 carries no conserved terminal phenylalanine or tryptophan, so it likely arises from a read error. The V and J genes are TRBV10-3 and TRBJ2-5, with 11 bases fitting TRBD2. Germline loops: CDR1 ENHRY, CDR2 SYGVKD. CDR3 length: 14 amino acids. J gave up 0 bases and V 10 bases, and 4 bases lay outside the gene matches. CDR3 residues: CATTLAGDQETQYV. The CDR3 region has the DNA TGTGCCACTACACTAGCGGGAGACCAAGAGACCCAGTACGTC.

Only a few counts were recorded for this clonotype. This chain links TRBV7-2 with TRBJ2-2; D is uncertain. The CDR3 contains 13 residues. Germline CDR1 and CDR2: SGHTA and FQGNSA. The ends were cut back, 4 bases at V and 2 bases at J, with 5 bases in the middle. CDR3 sequence reads: CASSSANTGELFF. DNA of the CDR3: TGTGCCAGCAGCTCAGCTAACACCGGGGAGCTGTTTTTT.

The DNA for the CDR3 is TGCGCCAGCAGCTTGGGACTAGCGGGAGTAGCAGAGACCCAGTTCTTC. Translation gives CASSLGLAGVAETQFF. The chain couples TRBV5-1 to TRBJ2-1; 12 bases fit TRBD2. CDR1 SGHRS and CDR2 YFSETQ come from the germline V gene. The CDR3 runs 16 residues. V was pared by 0 bases and J by 13 bases, with 11 bases of the junction left unmatched.

The V gene is TRBV6-1, the J gene TRBJ2-5; D gene ambiguous. Germline CDR1 reads MNHNS; CDR2 reads SASEGT. The CDR3 consists of 12 residues. Trimming removed 7 bases at V and 5 bases at J, with 11 bases between. CDR3 DNA: TGTGCCAGCACCCAATTCGGGGAGACCCAGTACTTC. Translating it yields CASTQFGETQYF.

The V call is TRBV6-5, the J call TRBJ2-5, with 10 bases that match TRBD2. Unmatched junction bases numbered 6, after V lost 6 bases and J lost 2 bases. The CDR3 covers 15 residues. CDR1 is MNHEY, CDR2 SVGAGI, per germline. CDR3 nucleotides: TGTGCCAGCAGATTAGCGGGGGGACTTCAAGAGACCCAGTACTTC. As protein: CASRLAGGLQETQYF.

Only a few counts were recorded for this clonotype. The chain joins TRBV2 to TRBJ2-7; 9 bases agree with TRBD2. The J segment lost 1 base and the V segment lost 3 bases, leaving 4 bases of the junction unmatched. CDR1 SNHLY and CDR2 FYNNEI come from the germline V gene. This CDR3 comprises 15 residues. Written as DNA, the CDR3 is TGTGCCAGCAGTGACCGCAGCGGGAGGTCCTACGAGCAGTACTTC. Amino acid sequence: CASSDRSGRSYEQYF.

This clonotype has just a few counts. The CDR3, as DNA: TGTGCCAGCAGCCAAGCTAGGGGGTTAGAGACCCAGTACTTC. The encoded protein is CASSQARGLETQYF. This sequence joins TRBV3-1 and TRBJ2-5; D is perhaps TRBD1 (6 bases). V was shortened by 1 base and J by 4 bases, with 10 bases between the two germline ends. This CDR3 is 14 amino acids long. Germline CDR1 reads LGHDT; CDR2 reads YNNKEL (reference sequence).

The chain has TRBV29-1 and TRBJ2-7; tentative D call: TRBD1 (5 bases). The CDR3 spans 11 residues. The germline gives CDR1 SQVTM, CDR2 ANQGSEA. V dropped 6 bases and J dropped 2 bases, with 8 bases sitting between them. CDR3 protein: CSVRAPYEQYF. The DNA for the CDR3 is TGCAGCGTCAGGGCGCCCTACGAGCAGTACTTC.

This clonotype was found many times. The chain couples TRBV7-2 to TRBJ2-7; 16 bases map to TRBD2. Germline CDR1 reads SGHTA; CDR2 reads FQGNSA. This CDR3 comprises 18 residues. V gave up 0 bases and J gave up 5 bases; unmatched junction bases: 7. CDR3 loop: CASSLATGLAGGPHEQYF. CDR3 DNA sequence: TGTGCCAGCAGCTTAGCCACGGGACTAGCGGGAGGGCCCCACGAGCAGTACTTC.

This chain connects TRBV11-3 to TRBJ2-1; tentative D call: TRBD2 (6 bases). The germline V and J ends were trimmed by 1 base and 4 bases, with 14 bases remaining between them. Germline-derived CDR1 and CDR2 are SGHNT and YENEEA. The CDR3 has 16 amino acids. CDR3 region: CASSLAGVGGYNEQFF. CDR3 DNA sequence: TGTGCCAGCAGCTTAGCGGGGGTAGGAGGTTACAATGAGCAGTTCTTC.

This clonotype came up a few times. The CDR3: CASSGQGAREQYF. The CDR3 nucleotides read TGTGCCAGCAGTGGACAGGGGGCGCGGGAGCAGTACTTC. The V gene is TRBV28, the J gene TRBJ2-7; 11 positions agree with TRBD1. The CDR3 is 13 residues long. Germline V gene sequence: CDR1 MDHEN, CDR2 SYDVKM. With V trimmed by 5 bases and J by 7 bases, 4 bases remained unmatched.

This clonotype was seen at least ten times. This rearrangement joins TRBV7-9 to TRBJ2-3; D may match TRBD1 or TRBD2 (6 bases each). Germline V gene data show CDR1 as SEHNR and CDR2 as FQNEAQ (reference sequence). There are 16 residues in the CDR3. The V and J ends lost 5 bases and 0 bases respectively, with 15 bases between them. The CDR3 DNA reads TGTGCCAGCAGCCTCGTAGGAGGGGGTAGCACAGATACGCAGTATTTT. Translating gives CASSLVGGGSTDTQYF.

The J gene is TRBJ2-5, the V gene TRBV5-1, with D uncertain. This CDR3 comprises 14 residues. The V end lost 2 bases, the J end lost 1 base, and 9 bases lay between the germline ends. CDR1 is SGHRS and CDR2 is YFSETQ in the germline V gene. The CDR3 reads CASSLLRIQETQYF. Here the CDR3 DNA reads TGCGCCAGCAGCTTACTCCGAATCCAAGAGACCCAGTACTTC.

This clonotype was seen repeatedly, ten times or more. The chain couples TRBV7-8 to TRBJ2-1; the match to TRBD2 covers 10 bases. CDR3 size: 15 residues. V gave up 2 bases and J gave up 10 bases; unmatched junction bases: 8. Germline CDR1 and CDR2: SGHVS and FQNEAQ. The CDR3 here is CASSLILAGVSEQFF. CDR3 coding DNA: TGTGCCAGCAGCTTAATCCTAGCGGGAGTGTCAGAGCAGTTCTTC.

The DNA of the CDR3 is TGTGCCAGCAGTGATCCGGGACTAGCGGAGGACACCGGGGAGCTGTTTTTT. Its protein product is CASSDPGLAEDTGELFF. The rearrangement joins TRBV25-1 to TRBJ2-2; 11 positions agree with TRBD2. The ends lost 3 bases at V and 3 bases at J; junction bases unmatched: 6. Germline CDR1 is MGHDK and CDR2 is SYGVNS. This CDR3 spans 17 amino acids. The full variable domain, rest sourced from reference TRBV25-1 and TRBJ2-2, is EADIYQTPRYLVIGTGKKITLECSQTMGHDKMYWYQQDPGMELHLIHYSYGVNSTEKGDLSSESTVSRIRTEHFPLTLESARPSHTSQYLCASSDPGLAEDTGELFFGEGSRLTVL.

The chain is built from TRBV4-3 and TRBJ2-7; a possible D gene is TRBD1 (6 bases). Germline CDR1 and CDR2: LGHNA and YSLEER. This CDR3 has 15 amino acids. V dropped 5 bases and J dropped 0 bases, with 14 bases sitting between them. The CDR3 bases are TGCGCCAGCAGCGGGGCCGGGACAAACTCCTACGAGCAGTACTTC. It encodes CASSGAGTNSYEQYF.

This chain links TRBV18 with TRBJ2-7; possibly TRBD2 for D (6 bases). Deletions cut 6 bases from V and 5 bases from J, with 11 bases between. From germline, CDR1 is KGHSH and CDR2 LQKENI. This CDR3 contains 12 residues. CDR3 protein: CASSTGSDEQYF. The CDR3 DNA reads as TGTGCCAGCTCGACCGGGAGCGACGAGCAGTACTTC.

In its sample, this clonotype was seen once. The chain carries TRBV6-1 and TRBJ2-5; no reliable D call. From germline, CDR1 is MNHNS and CDR2 SASEGT. The V gene lost 4 bases and the J gene lost 2 bases, with 11 bases spanning the gap. There are 14 residues in the CDR3. The CDR3 protein is CASSGASWQETQYF. The CDR3 DNA follows: TGTGCCAGCAGTGGGGCCTCTTGGCAAGAGACCCAGTACTTC.

The chain links TRBV10-3 to TRBJ2-7; no reliable D call. This CDR3 comprises 13 residues. CDR1 and CDR2 from the germline V gene are ENHRY and SYGVKD. Trimming took off 7 bases at V and 1 base at J, with 11 bases between the two ends. DNA for the CDR3: TGTGCCATCAAACCTGCCCAATCCTACGAGCAGTACTTC. Encoded protein: CAIKPAQSYEQYF.